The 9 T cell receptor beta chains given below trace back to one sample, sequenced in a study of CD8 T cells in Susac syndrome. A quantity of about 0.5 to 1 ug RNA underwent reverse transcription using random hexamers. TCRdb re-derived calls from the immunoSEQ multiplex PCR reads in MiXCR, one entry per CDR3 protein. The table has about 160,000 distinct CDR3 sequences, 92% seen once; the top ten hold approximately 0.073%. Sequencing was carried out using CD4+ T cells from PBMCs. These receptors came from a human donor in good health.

The CDR3 DNA is TGTGCCAGCAGTCCCGGAGGAAGGGCAGAGACCCAGTACTTC. It codes for CASSPGGRAETQYF. The chain employs TRBV6-5 and TRBJ2-5; tentative D call: TRBD2 (5 bases). From germline, CDR1 is MNHEY and CDR2 SVGAGI. Trimming shortened V by 5 bases and J by 4 bases, and 14 bases separated the two germline ends. This CDR3 spans 14 amino acids.

The CDR3 bases are TGTGCCAGCAACTTAGGGACTAGCTATCCCAATGAGCAGTTCTTC. It translates to CASNLGTSYPNEQFF. The V gene is TRBV12-3 or TRBV12-4, the J gene TRBJ2-1; 9 bases line up with TRBD2. This CDR3 is built from 15 residues. V was clipped by 7 bases and J by 6 bases; unmatched bases: 10.

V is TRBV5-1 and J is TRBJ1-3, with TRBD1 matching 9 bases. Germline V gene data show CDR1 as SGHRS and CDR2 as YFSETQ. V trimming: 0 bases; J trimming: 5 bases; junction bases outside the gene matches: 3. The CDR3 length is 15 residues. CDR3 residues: CASSLAGQGRNTIYF. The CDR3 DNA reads TGCGCCAGCAGCTTGGCCGGACAGGGGAGAAACACCATATATTTT.

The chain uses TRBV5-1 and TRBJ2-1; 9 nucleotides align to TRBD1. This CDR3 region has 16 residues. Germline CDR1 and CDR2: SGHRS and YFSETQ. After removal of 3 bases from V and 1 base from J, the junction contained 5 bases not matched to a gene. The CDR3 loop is CASSSDGTGSYNEQFF. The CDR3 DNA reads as TGCGCCAGCAGCTCGGACGGGACAGGGTCCTACAATGAGCAGTTCTTC.

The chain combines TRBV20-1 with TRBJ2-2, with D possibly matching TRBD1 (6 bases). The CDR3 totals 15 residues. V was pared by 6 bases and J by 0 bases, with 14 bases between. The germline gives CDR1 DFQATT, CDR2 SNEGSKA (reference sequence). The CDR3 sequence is CSAKAGTTNTGELFF. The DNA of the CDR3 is TGCAGTGCCAAAGCCGGGACAACGAACACCGGGGAGCTGTTTTTT.

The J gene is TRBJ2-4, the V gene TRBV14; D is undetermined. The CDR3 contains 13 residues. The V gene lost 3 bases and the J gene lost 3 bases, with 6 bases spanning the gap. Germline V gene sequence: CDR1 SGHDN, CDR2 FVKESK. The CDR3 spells CASSQGLKNIQYF. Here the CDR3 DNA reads TGTGCCAGCAGCCAGGGTCTCAAAAACATTCAGTACTTC. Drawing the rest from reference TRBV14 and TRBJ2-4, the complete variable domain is EAGVTQFPSHSVIEKGQTVTLRCDPISGHDNLYWYRRVMGKEIKFLLHFVKESKQDESGMPNNRFLAERTGGTYSTLKVQPAELEDSGVYFCASSQGLKNIQYFGAGTRLSVL.

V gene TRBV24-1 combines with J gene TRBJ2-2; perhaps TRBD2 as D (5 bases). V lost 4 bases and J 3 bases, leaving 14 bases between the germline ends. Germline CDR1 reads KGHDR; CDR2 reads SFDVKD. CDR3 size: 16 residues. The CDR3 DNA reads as TGTGCCACCAGTGAAGGGAACGGGGATTACACCGGGGAGCTGTTTTTT. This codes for CATSEGNGDYTGELFF.

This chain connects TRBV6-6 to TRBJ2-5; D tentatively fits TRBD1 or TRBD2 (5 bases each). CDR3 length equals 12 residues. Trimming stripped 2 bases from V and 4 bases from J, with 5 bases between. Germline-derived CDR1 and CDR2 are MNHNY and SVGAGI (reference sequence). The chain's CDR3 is CASSYGGETQYF. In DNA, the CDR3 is TGTGCCAGCAGTTACGGGGGAGAGACCCAGTACTTC.

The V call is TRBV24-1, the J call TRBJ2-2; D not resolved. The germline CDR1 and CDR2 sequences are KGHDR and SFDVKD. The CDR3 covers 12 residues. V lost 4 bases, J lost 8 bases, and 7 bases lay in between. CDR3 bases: TGTGCCACCAGTGAATGGGATGGGGAGCTGTTTTTT. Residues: CATSEWDGELFF.